One T cell receptor (beta chain) is described in this entry. V was clipped by 5 bases and J by 7 bases, with 12 bases between them. The CDR3 extends over 13 amino acids. The source of the sample is a study of T-cell memory formation after mild COVID-19. TCRdb re-analysed the 5' RACE reads in MiXCR, keeping a single row per CDR3 protein. The table shows 350,000 to 500,000 distinct CDR3 sequences, with 18% occurring only once. Sequenced sample: PBMCs or a T cell subset sorted from them (not recorded which). The TCR sequence derives from a man between 18 and 35 years old who had mild COVID-19 (a few samples of this study predate the infection). Cell type and time point are not known. This chain joins TRBV12-3 or TRBV12-4 and TRBJ2-4; D remains unclear. The CDR3 region has the DNA TGTGCCAGCAGTACCCCGGGTCCGAACATTCAGTACTTC. Encoded protein: CASSTPGPNIQYF.